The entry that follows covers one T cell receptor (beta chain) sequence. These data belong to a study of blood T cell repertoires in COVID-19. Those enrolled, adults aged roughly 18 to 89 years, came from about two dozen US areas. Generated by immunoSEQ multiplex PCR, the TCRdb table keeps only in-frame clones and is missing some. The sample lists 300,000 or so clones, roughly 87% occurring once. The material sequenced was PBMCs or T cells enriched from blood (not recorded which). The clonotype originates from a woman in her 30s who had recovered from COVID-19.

The CDR3 protein is CAISESTRGVKEKLFF. The CDR3 nucleotides are TGTGCCATCAGTGAGTCGACTCGGGGAGTTAAGGAAAAACTGTTTTTT. The chain joins TRBV10-3 to TRBJ1-4; D is unresolved. The CDR3 is 16 residues long. CDR1 is ENHRY, CDR2 SYGVKD, per germline. V was cut by 0 bases and J by 8 bases, with 16 bases left in between.